These T cell receptor beta chains were read from a single sample in a study of memory CD4+ T cells and cytomegalovirus serostatus. Assay: immunoSEQ multiplex PCR; the TCRdb copy retains only in-frame clones and omits some. The sample includes approximately 40,000 clones, 60% to 85% of them seen just once. Sequences were obtained from memory CD4+ T cells from blood. The receptor source for this set is an adult in good health and CMV-seronegative. Both conserved end residues are part of each CDR3. A D gene is named only where the DNA matches it firmly. Size is stated for part of the rows, as once, few or many counts, or as a class when the clone is expanded.

v_call	d_call	j_call	clone_size	cdr3_nt	cdr3_aa
TRBV2	TRBD1	TRBJ1-1	.	TGTGCCAGCAGGAACAGGGGCATCGGTGAAGCTTTCTTT	CASRNRGIGEAFF
TRBV6-6	.	TRBJ1-2	.	TGTGCCAGCACTTTGGGGTTTGGAGCCTATGGCTACACCTTC	CASTLGFGAYGYTF
TRBV29-1	.	TRBJ1-6	.	TGCAGCGCCCAGTTCTATAATTCACCCCTCCACTTT	CSAQFYNSPLHF
TRBV9	.	TRBJ1-2	.	TGTGCCAGCAGCGTAGAAGTCGGAGTTAACTATGGCTACACCTTC	CASSVEVGVNYGYTF
TRBV12-5	.	TRBJ2-5	.	TGTGCTAGTGGGCAACCTTGGTGGGAGACCCAGTACTTC	CASGQPWWETQYF
TRBV11-2	TRBD2	TRBJ2-1	.	TGTGCCAGCAGCCCCCGACTAGCGGGTTCCTCCTACAATGAGCAGTTCTTC	CASSPRLAGSSYNEQFF
TRBV15	.	TRBJ1-3	.	TGTGCCACCAGCACCCCCCGCTCTGGAAACACCATATATTTT	CATSTPRSGNTIYF
TRBV6-6	.	TRBJ2-2	few	TGTGCCAGCAGTTACGTAGGGGGGGAGCTGTTTTTT	CASSYVGGELFF
TRBV5-6	.	TRBJ1-2	.	TGTGCCAGCAGCTTGGTAGGGGCGGAGGGCTACACCTTC	CASSLVGAEGYTF
TRBV5-6	.	TRBJ2-7	.	TGTGCCAGCAGCGGATCAGGTACCGCCGAGCAGTACTTC	CASSGSGTAEQYF
TRBV11-3	.	TRBJ2-1	.	TGTGCCAGCAGCTTCAGGGCGAGGGGTGAGCAGTTCTTC	CASSFRARGEQFF
TRBV5-4	TRBD1	TRBJ2-2	.	TGTGCCAGCAGCTTCAGGGGGTTGGGCGGGGAGCTGTTTTTT	CASSFRGLGGELFF
TRBV30	TRBD1	TRBJ1-1	.	TGTGCCTGGAAGACAGGGCGGCGAACTGAAGCTTTCTTT	CAWKTGRRTEAFF
TRBV10-3	.	TRBJ2-1	.	TGTGCCATCAGTGAGGGCAGTCTATACAATGAGCAGTTCTTC	CAISEGSLYNEQFF
TRBV6-1	.	TRBJ1-1	.	TGTGCCACCCAGAACCCGGGATCCAACACTGAAGCTTTCTTT	CATQNPGSNTEAFF
TRBV6-6	TRBD1	TRBJ1-5	.	TGTGCCAGCAGGCTAGGACAGGGTTCCAGGAGGTCCCAGCATTTT	CASRLGQGSRRSQHF
TRBV5-5	TRBD1	TRBJ1-2	.	TGTGCCAGCAGCCCGACAGGGGAGGTTGGCTACACCTTC	CASSPTGEVGYTF
TRBV7-9	.	TRBJ2-7	.	TGTGCCAGCAGCTCCAAGACAGGTTCCTACGAGCAGTACTTC	CASSSKTGSYEQYF
TRBV19	.	TRBJ2-1	.	TGTGCCAGTAGTAGGTTTTTAGGGCGGCACAATGAGCAGTTCTTC	CASSRFLGRHNEQFF
TRBV7-2	.	TRBJ2-3	.	TGTGCCAGCAGCTTCGAGTTACGCGATACGCAGTATTTT	CASSFELRDTQYF
TRBV10-3	TRBD2	TRBJ2-6	.	TGTGCCATCAGTGAGTCGGGAGGGCTCGGGGCCAACGTCCTGACTTTC	CAISESGGLGANVLTF
TRBV7-9	TRBD1	TRBJ1-5	.	TGTGCCAGCAGCTTAGGGGCGGACAGGGTTCAGCCCCAGCATTTT	CASSLGADRVQPQHF
TRBV5-6	TRBD1	TRBJ2-5	once	TGTGCCAGCAGCTCAAACAGGGGGCAGACCCAGTACTTC	CASSSNRGQTQYF
TRBV5-1	TRBD1	TRBJ1-4	.	TGCGCCAGCAGCTCACAGGGGACTAATGAAAAACTGTTTTTT	CASSSQGTNEKLFF
TRBV30	.	TRBJ2-5	.	TGTGCCTGGAGTGTAAGGCAGCGCGAGACCCAGTACTTC	CAWSVRQRETQYF
TRBV6-7	TRBD2	TRBJ2-5	.	TGTGCCAGCAGTTACCTAGCGGGGGTTCAAGAGACCCAGTACTTC	CASSYLAGVQETQYF
TRBV19	TRBD1	TRBJ2-2	.	TGTGCCAGTAGTATCGGGGACAGACTCACCGGGGAGCTGTTTTTT	CASSIGDRLTGELFF
TRBV6-1	.	TRBJ1-3	.	TGTGCCAGCAGTGACCATTTAAAAGGAAACACCATATATTTT	CASSDHLKGNTIYF
TRBV5-1	.	TRBJ2-3	.	TGCGCCAGCAGCTTGGACGGTAGGCAGAGTATCCGAGATACGCAGTATTTT	CASSLDGRQSIRDTQYF
TRBV7-2	TRBD1	TRBJ2-7	.	TGTGCCAGCAGTGCGAGACAGGGGCACTACGAGCAGTACTTC	CASSARQGHYEQYF
TRBV5-6	.	TRBJ1-2	.	TGTGCCAGCAGCCCGGAGGCATCCTATGGCTACACCTTC	CASSPEASYGYTF
TRBV5-6	TRBD1	TRBJ2-5	.	TGTGCCAGCAGCTATGACAGGGTTCAAAAGACCCAGTACTTC	CASSYDRVQKTQYF
TRBV6-1	.	TRBJ1-4	.	TGTGCCAGCAGTGAAGCGCGTGAAAAACTGTTTTTT	CASSEAREKLFF
TRBV5-8	.	TRBJ2-3	.	TGTGCCAGCAGCTTGGGGGTCCAGACCACAGATACGCAGTATTTT	CASSLGVQTTDTQYF
TRBV5-1	.	TRBJ2-5	.	TGCGCCAGCAGCTTGGAGGGTGCGGCCGGGTCTGGGACCCAGTACTTC	CASSLEGAAGSGTQYF
TRBV5-6	.	TRBJ2-1	.	TGTGCCAGCAGCTTGGGGGGACTGTATAACAATGAGCAGTTCTTC	CASSLGGLYNNEQFF
TRBV6-6	.	TRBJ2-5	.	TGTGCCAGCAGTTACTCGAGGGAGGCGGAGACCCAGTACTTC	CASSYSREAETQYF
TRBV5-8	TRBD1	TRBJ1-2	.	TGTGCCAGCAGCTTGGCGGGACAGGGTCTCTATGGCTACACCTTC	CASSLAGQGLYGYTF
TRBV2	.	TRBJ2-1	.	TGTGCCAGCAGTGAAGACCCCAACTACAATGAGCAGTTCTTC	CASSEDPNYNEQFF
TRBV7-9	.	TRBJ2-1	.	TGTGCCAGCAGAGGGATGAGCTCCTACAATGAGCAGTTCTTC	CASRGMSSYNEQFF
TRBV28	.	TRBJ2-1	.	TGTGCCAGCAGTTTGGAGTACTCCTACAATGAGCAGTTCTTC	CASSLEYSYNEQFF
TRBV15	TRBD1	TRBJ1-6	.	TGTGCCACCAGCAGAGGTGACGGACAGGGAGATTCACCCCTCCACTTT	CATSRGDGQGDSPLHF
TRBV5-1	.	TRBJ1-1	.	TGCGCCAGCAGCTTGTCGCCATCCTTAGAGACTGAAGCTTTCTTT	CASSLSPSLETEAFF
TRBV5-1	.	TRBJ1-2	medium-sized	TGCGCCAGCAGCTTTGAGAACTATGGCTACACCTTC	CASSFENYGYTF
TRBV2	.	TRBJ1-2	few	TGTGCCAGCAGTGAGGGGGTCGGCCGCCTTGGGGTAGGCTACACCTTC	CASSEGVGRLGVGYTF
TRBV2	.	TRBJ2-1	.	TGTGCCAGGGGGGGAGGGGGCTCCTACAATGAGCAGTTCTTC	CARGGGGSYNEQFF
TRBV19	.	TRBJ1-5	.	TGTGCCAGTTCCTTACGAGGGGCGCTGAGCCAGCCCCAGCATTTT	CASSLRGALSQPQHF
TRBV27	.	TRBJ1-5	.	TGTGCCAGCAGTTTATACAACCCCCAGGAGGATCAGCCCCAGCATTTT	CASSLYNPQEDQPQHF
TRBV19	TRBD1	TRBJ1-5	once	TGTGCCAGTAGTATTCAAGGGGACAGGGTACAGCCCCAGCATTTT	CASSIQGDRVQPQHF
TRBV10-2	TRBD2	TRBJ2-7	.	TGCGCCAGCCGACTAGCCTCCTCCTACGAGCAGTACTTC	CASRLASSYEQYF